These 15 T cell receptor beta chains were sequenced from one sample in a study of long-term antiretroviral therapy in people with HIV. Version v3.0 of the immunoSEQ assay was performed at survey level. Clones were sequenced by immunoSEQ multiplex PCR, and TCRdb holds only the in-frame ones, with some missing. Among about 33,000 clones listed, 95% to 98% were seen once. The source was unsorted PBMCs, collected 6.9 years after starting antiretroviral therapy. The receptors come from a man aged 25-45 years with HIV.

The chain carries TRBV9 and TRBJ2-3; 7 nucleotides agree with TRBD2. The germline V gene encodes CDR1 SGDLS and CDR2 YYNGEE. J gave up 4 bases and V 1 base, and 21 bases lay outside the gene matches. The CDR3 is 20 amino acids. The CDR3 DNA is TGTGCCAGCAGCGTAAATCCCACTGACCTAAATACCGGACTAGCAGATACGCAGTATTTT. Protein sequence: CASSVNPTDLNTGLADTQYF.

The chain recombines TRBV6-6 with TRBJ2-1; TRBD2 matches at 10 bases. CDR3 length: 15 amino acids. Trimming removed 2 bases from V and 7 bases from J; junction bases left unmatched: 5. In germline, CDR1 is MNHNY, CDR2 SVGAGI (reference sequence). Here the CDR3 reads CASSYSLAGVNEQFF. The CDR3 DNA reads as TGTGCCAGCAGTTACAGCCTAGCGGGGGTGAATGAGCAGTTCTTC.

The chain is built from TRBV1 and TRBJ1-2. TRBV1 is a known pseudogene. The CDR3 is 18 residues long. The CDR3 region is CTSSQDLYVNSWFYGYTF. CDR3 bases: TGCACCAGCAGCCAAGATCTTTACGTCAACTCCTGGTTCTATGGCTACACCTTC.

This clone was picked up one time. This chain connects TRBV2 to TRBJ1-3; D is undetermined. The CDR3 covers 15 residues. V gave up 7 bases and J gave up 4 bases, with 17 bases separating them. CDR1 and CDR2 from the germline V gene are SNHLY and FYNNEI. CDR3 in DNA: TGTGCCAGCAACGGACGAGGACTTCGGGGAAACACCATATATTTT. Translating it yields CASNGRGLRGNTIYF.

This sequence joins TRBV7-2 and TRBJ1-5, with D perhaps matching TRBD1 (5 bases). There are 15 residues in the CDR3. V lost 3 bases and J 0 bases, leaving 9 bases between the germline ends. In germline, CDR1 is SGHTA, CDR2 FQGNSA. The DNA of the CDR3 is TGTGCCAGCAGCTTGGATGGGGCTAGCAATCAGCCCCAGCATTTT. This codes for CASSLDGASNQPQHF.

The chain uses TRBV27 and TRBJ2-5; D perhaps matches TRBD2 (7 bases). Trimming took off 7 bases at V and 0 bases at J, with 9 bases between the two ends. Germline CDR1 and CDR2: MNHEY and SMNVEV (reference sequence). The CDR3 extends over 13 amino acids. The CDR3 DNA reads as TGTGCCAGCATAGGGGGGGACCAAGAGACCCAGTACTTC. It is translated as CASIGGDQETQYF.

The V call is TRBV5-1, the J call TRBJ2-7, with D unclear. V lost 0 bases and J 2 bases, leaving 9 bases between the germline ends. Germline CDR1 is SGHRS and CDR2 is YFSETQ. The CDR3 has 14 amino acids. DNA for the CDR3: TGCGCCAGCAGCTTGGCGGGCAGCCCCTACGAGCAGTACTTC. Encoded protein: CASSLAGSPYEQYF.

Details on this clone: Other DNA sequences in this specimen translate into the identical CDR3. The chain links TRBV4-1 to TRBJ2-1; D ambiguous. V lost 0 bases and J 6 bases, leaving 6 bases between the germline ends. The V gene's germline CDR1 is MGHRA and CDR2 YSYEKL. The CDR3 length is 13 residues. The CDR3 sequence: CASSQERGNEQFF. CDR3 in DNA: TGCGCCAGCAGCCAAGAACGAGGCAATGAGCAGTTCTTC.

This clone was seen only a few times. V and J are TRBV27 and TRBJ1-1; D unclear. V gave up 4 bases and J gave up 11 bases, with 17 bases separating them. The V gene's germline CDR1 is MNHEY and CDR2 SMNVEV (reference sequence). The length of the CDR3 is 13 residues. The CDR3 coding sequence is TGTGCCAGCAGTTCCCCATGGGAGAGGACCGCTTTCTTT. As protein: CASSSPWERTAFF.

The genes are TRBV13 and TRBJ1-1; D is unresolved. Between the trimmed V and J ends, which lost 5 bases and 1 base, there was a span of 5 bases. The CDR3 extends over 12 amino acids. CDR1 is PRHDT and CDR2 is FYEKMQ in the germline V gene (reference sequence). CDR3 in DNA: TGTGCCAGCAGCGGCCCGAACACTGAAGCTTTCTTT. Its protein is CASSGPNTEAFF.

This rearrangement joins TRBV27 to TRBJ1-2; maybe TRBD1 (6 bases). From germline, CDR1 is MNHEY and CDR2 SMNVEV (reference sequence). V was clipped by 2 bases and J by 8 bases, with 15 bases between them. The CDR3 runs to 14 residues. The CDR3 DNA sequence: TGTGCCAGCAGTTTAAGGCCGGGGGCAAAGGGCTACACCTTC. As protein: CASSLRPGAKGYTF.

CDR3 in amino acids: CASSLVGTGNTEAFF. CDR3 DNA sequence: TGTGCCAGCAGCTTAGTCGGGACAGGGAACACTGAAGCTTTCTTT. V usage is TRBV7-3 and J usage is TRBJ1-1; 8 nucleotides match TRBD1. Germline V gene lookup returns CDR1 SGHTA and CDR2 FQGTGA. Trimming at V came to 2 bases and at J to 1 base, leaving 3 bases not matched to a gene. The CDR3 runs to 15 residues.

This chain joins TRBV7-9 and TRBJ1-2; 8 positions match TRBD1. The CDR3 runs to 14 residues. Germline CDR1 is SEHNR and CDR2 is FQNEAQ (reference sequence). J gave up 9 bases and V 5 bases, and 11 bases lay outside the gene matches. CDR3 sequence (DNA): TGTGCCAGCAGCGTAAACCAGGGGGCAGTGAGCTACACCTTC. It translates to CASSVNQGAVSYTF.

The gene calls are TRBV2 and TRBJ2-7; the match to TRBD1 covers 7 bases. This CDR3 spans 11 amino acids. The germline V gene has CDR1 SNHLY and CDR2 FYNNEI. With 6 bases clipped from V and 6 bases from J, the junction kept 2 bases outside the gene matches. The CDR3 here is CASSGTVEQYF. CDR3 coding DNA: TGTGCCAGCAGCGGGACAGTCGAGCAGTACTTC.

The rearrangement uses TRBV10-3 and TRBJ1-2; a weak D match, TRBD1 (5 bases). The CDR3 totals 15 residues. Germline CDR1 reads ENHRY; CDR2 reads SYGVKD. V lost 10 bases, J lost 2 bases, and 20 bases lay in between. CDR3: CATLMGGRENYGYTF. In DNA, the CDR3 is TGTGCCACCCTGATGGGGGGAAGAGAAAACTATGGCTACACCTTC.